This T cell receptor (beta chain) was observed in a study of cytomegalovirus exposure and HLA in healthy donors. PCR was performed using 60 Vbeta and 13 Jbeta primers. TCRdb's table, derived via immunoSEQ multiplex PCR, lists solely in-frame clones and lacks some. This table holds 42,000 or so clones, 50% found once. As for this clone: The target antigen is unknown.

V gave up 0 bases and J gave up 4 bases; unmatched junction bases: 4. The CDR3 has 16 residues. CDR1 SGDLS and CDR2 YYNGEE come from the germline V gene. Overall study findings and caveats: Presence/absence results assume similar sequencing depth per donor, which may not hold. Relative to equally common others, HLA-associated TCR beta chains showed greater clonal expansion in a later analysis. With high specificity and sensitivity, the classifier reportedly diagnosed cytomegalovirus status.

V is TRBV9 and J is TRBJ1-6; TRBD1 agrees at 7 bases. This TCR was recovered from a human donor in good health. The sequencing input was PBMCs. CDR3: CASSVAQTGYNSPLHF. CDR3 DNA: TGTGCCAGCAGCGTAGCCCAGACAGGGTATAATTCACCCCTCCACTTT.